Listed below are T cell receptor beta chains from one sample, sequenced in a study of T cells in narcolepsy. Using immunoSEQ multiplex PCR, the repertoire was profiled, and TCRdb retains in-frame clones only, with some absent. The sample holds some 25,000 clones, around 85% seen once. Source material: CD45RA- memory CD4+ T cells from PBMCs. Every receptor here comes from a human donor with narcolepsy. Both conserved end residues are part of each CDR3. Each record gives: CDR3 protein, J gene, V gene.

CDR3: CAWRVGGLTNEKLFF; J: TRBJ1-4; V: TRBV30
CDR3: CASSYEGGIGTEAFF; J: TRBJ1-1; V: TRBV6-6
CDR3: CASARDPDTQYF; J: TRBJ2-3; V: TRBV5-1
CDR3: CASSETGGAYEQYF; J: TRBJ2-7; V: TRBV6-5
CDR3: CASFQGLTSGTEAFF; J: TRBJ1-1; V: TRBV5-6
CDR3: CATNRDRANEQYF; J: TRBJ2-7; V: TRBV27
CDR3: CASSELRGLYGYTF; J: TRBJ1-2; V: TRBV25-1
CDR3: CASSLDPDPSYNEQFF; J: TRBJ2-1; V: TRBV11-2
CDR3: CASRPGQGSSGANVLTF; J: TRBJ2-6; V: TRBV5-1
CDR3: CASSSVPGLSYEQYF; J: TRBJ2-7; V: TRBV28
CDR3: CASSIGTGGDYGYTF; J: TRBJ1-2; V: TRBV6-1
CDR3: CASSRTSSAHNEQFF; J: TRBJ2-1; V: TRBV5-6
CDR3: CASSQETVNTEAFF; J: TRBJ1-1; V: TRBV4-1
CDR3: CASSRPTGKSGYGYTF; J: TRBJ1-2; V: TRBV7-9
CDR3: CASSLESGNGYTF; J: TRBJ1-2; V: TRBV7-6
CDR3: CASSSLGSNEKLFF; J: TRBJ1-4; V: TRBV6-5
CDR3: CASSVGSNYGYTF; J: TRBJ1-2; V: TRBV6-5
CDR3: CASSSSSEQYF; J: TRBJ2-7; V: TRBV11-1
CDR3: CASIPTLGLEGSSYNEQFF; J: TRBJ2-1; V: TRBV28
CDR3: CASTLGGRGETQYF; J: TRBJ2-5; V: TRBV13
CDR3: CASSQTRDSNSPLHF; J: TRBJ1-6; V: TRBV14
CDR3: CAISESGYGYTF; J: TRBJ1-2; V: TRBV10-3
CDR3: CASSRQGGVTGGYGYTF; J: TRBJ1-2; V: TRBV7-8
CDR3: CASSLDATYEQYF; J: TRBJ2-7; V: TRBV6-1
CDR3: CASSLTPGGNYGYTF; J: TRBJ1-2; V: TRBV7-3
CDR3: CASSLEAARVQYF; J: TRBJ2-5; V: TRBV5-1
CDR3: CASRGGLGAGQYF; J: TRBJ2-7; V: TRBV2
CDR3: CAISESLGAIYQPQHF; J: TRBJ1-5; V: TRBV10-3
CDR3: CASSLSGKTTGELFF; J: TRBJ2-2; V: TRBV18
CDR3: CASSLGQGRPTDTQYF; J: TRBJ2-3; V: TRBV5-1
CDR3: CASSRAFDRGDDQPQHF; J: TRBJ1-5; V: TRBV21-1
CDR3: CASSLNRSGREEQYF; J: TRBJ2-7; V: TRBV5-1
CDR3: CASSLGTGNEKLFF; J: TRBJ1-4; V: TRBV7-6
CDR3: CASRGREGPQHF; J: TRBJ1-5; V: TRBV6-6
CDR3: CASGTDRTYEQYF; J: TRBJ2-7; V: TRBV2
CDR3: CSVHLRGSPYEQYF; J: TRBJ2-7; V: TRBV29-1
CDR3: CASTKDGTLSFFNYGYTF; J: TRBJ1-2; V: TRBV5-4
CDR3: CAWSNLAAGELFF; J: TRBJ2-2; V: TRBV30
CDR3: CASSLADRVDQPQHF; J: TRBJ1-5; V: TRBV28
CDR3: CASSYSTGGYEQYF; J: TRBJ2-7; V: TRBV6-6
CDR3: CASSRDIWSYEQYF; J: TRBJ2-7; V: TRBV7-9
CDR3: CASSQGSGRVKGKLFF; J: TRBJ1-4; V: TRBV4-2
CDR3: CASSLTPRGYNEQFF; J: TRBJ2-1; V: TRBV5-1